A selection of T cell receptor beta chains follows, all from one sample in a study of blood T cell repertoires in COVID-19. The table came from immunoSEQ multiplex PCR; TCRdb's copy has only in-frame clones and leaves some out. This sample carries about 81,000 clones, around 85% of them seen once, and the ten largest clones take approximately 15%. The sequencing input was peripheral blood. The source of these receptors is a woman between 70 and 85 years old with acute or convalescent COVID-19. The CDR3 runs from the conserved cysteine through the conserved F or W. The order of the fields is CDR3 DNA, CDR3 protein, D gene, V gene, J gene, clone size. The D gene is left open where the match is weak. For some rows the clone size is stated as once, few or many, or as a class when expanded; others skip it.

CDR3nt: TGTGCCAGCAGCTTCCCACCTCAGAATGAGCAGTTCTTC
CDR3aa: CASSFPPQNEQFF
d_gene: -
v_gene: TRBV7-2
j_gene: TRBJ2-1
abundance: once

CDR3nt: TGTGCCAGCAGTCGGTCGGGGAACACTGAAGCTTTCTTT
CDR3aa: CASSRSGNTEAFF
d_gene: -
v_gene: TRBV6-5
j_gene: TRBJ1-1
abundance: -

CDR3nt: TGTGCCAGCAGTCTGGGACAGTATAATTCACCCCTCCACTTT
CDR3aa: CASSLGQYNSPLHF
d_gene: TRBD1
v_gene: TRBV28
j_gene: TRBJ1-6
abundance: -

CDR3nt: TGTGCCAGCAGCTTGGAACCGTCGGACAGCGCCTATGGCTACACCTTC
CDR3aa: CASSLEPSDSAYGYTF
d_gene: -
v_gene: TRBV5-5
j_gene: TRBJ1-2
abundance: -

CDR3nt: TGTGCTAGTGGTCCCGGGACAGGGGACGAGCAGTTCTTC
CDR3aa: CASGPGTGDEQFF
d_gene: TRBD1
v_gene: TRBV12-5
j_gene: TRBJ2-1
abundance: -

CDR3nt: TGTGCCAGCAGTTTCAGGGTGAACACTGAAGCTTTCTTT
CDR3aa: CASSFRVNTEAFF
d_gene: -
v_gene: TRBV5-8
j_gene: TRBJ1-1
abundance: -

CDR3nt: TGTGCCAGCAGTTACAACAGCGGATTTTACACAGATACGCAGTATTTT
CDR3aa: CASSYNSGFYTDTQYF
d_gene: -
v_gene: TRBV6-5
j_gene: TRBJ2-3
abundance: -

CDR3nt: TGTGCCAGCAGCCAATTACGGGGGAATGAGCAGTTCTTC
CDR3aa: CASSQLRGNEQFF
d_gene: -
v_gene: TRBV3-1/TRBV3-2
j_gene: TRBJ2-1
abundance: -

CDR3nt: TGTGCCAGCAAAAACGGGGGATTGCGTGGAAACACCATATATTTT
CDR3aa: CASKNGGLRGNTIYF
d_gene: -
v_gene: TRBV6-5
j_gene: TRBJ1-3
abundance: once

CDR3nt: TGTGCCAGCAGCTTAGACAGGCAAGAGACCCAGTACTTC
CDR3aa: CASSLDRQETQYF
d_gene: -
v_gene: TRBV7-2
j_gene: TRBJ2-5
abundance: few

CDR3nt: TGTGCCAGCAGTTACTCGAGTCGGGGGTGGGCTGAAGCTTTCTTT
CDR3aa: CASSYSSRGWAEAFF
d_gene: -
v_gene: TRBV6-5
j_gene: TRBJ1-1
abundance: -

CDR3nt: TGCAGTGCTAGTGTTCAGCGGGAAGGCTCTGGGGCCAACGTCCTGACTTTC
CDR3aa: CSASVQREGSGANVLTF
d_gene: TRBD2
v_gene: TRBV20-1
j_gene: TRBJ2-6
abundance: -